This TCR beta chain was recovered during a study of T cell responses to AZD1222 COVID-19 vaccine. Study results and limitations: When two AZD1222 doses had been given, Spike-specific TCR breadth and depth rose. The study identified only a handful of AZD1222 recipients as seropositive at baseline. Reportedly, close to half of spike-specific TCRs are directed against unmutated variant regions.

The germline V gene encodes CDR1 MDHEN and CDR2 SYDVKM. The CDR3 spans 17 residues. V dropped 7 bases and J dropped 3; count of bases not matched to a gene: 15. The data were produced by immunoSEQ multiplex PCR, yet TCRdb's version contains in-frame clones alone and is incomplete. The sample yields 85,000 to 110,000 clones, roughly 91% seen once. Comments on this clone: Its specificity is not known.

This TCR was sampled from an adult in good health. The starting material was peripheral blood, obtained on day 0 of AZD1222 vaccination. The V call is TRBV28, the J call TRBJ2-3; 8 bases are shared with TRBD1. The CDR3 region is CASNLTGQEGRTDTQYF. In DNA form, the CDR3 reads TGTGCCAGCAACTTAACGGGACAGGAAGGTAGGACAGATACGCAGTATTTT.